The next 15 T cell receptor beta chains were all read from a single sample in a study of T cells in Graves' hyperthyroidism and ophthalmopathy. Template material for amplifying TCR beta CDR3 regions consisted of RNA transcripts. HTBI primers were used for first-round RT-PCR of the TCR CDR3. TCRdb used MiXCR to reprocess the multiplex PCR reads, holding one entry per CDR3 protein. The data show about 700,000 distinct CDR3 sequences, with around 15% seen just once and roughly 10% held by the top ten. What was sequenced was blood. The receptor set was obtained from a young woman with Graves' hyperthyroidism.

This clonotype occurred many times. The V and J genes are TRBV7-9 and TRBJ2-1; a possible D gene is TRBD2 (6 bases). The CDR3 consists of 17 residues. The V gene lost 5 bases and the J gene lost 6 bases, with 23 bases spanning the gap. CDR1 SEHNR and CDR2 FQNEAQ come from the germline V gene (reference sequence). Written as DNA, the CDR3 is TGTGCCAGCAGCGGTCACGTTTGGGAGGACGGGGGCAATGAGCAGTTCTTC. This gives the protein CASSGHVWEDGGNEQFF.

Many counts were recorded for this clonotype. The rearrangement joins TRBV28 to TRBJ1-1; D gene ambiguous. Per germline, CDR1 MDHEN and CDR2 SYDVKM. Trimming shortened V by 5 bases and J by 1 base, and 11 bases separated the two germline ends. The CDR3 sequence is 14 residues long. Written as DNA, the CDR3 is TGTGCCAGCAGTAATCCGGGCTCGAACACTGAAGCTTTCTTT. Protein: CASSNPGSNTEAFF.

This clonotype was seen repeatedly, ten times or more. The V and J genes are TRBV6-1 and TRBJ2-5, with TRBD2 matching 11 bases. The J segment lost 5 bases and the V segment lost 0 bases, leaving 2 bases of the junction unmatched. Germline CDR1 and CDR2: MNHNS and SASEGT. The CDR3 consists of 15 residues. The CDR3 sequence: CASSEARTSGETQYF. The CDR3 coding sequence is TGTGCCAGCAGTGAAGCCCGGACTAGCGGGGAGACCCAGTACTTC.

The chain uses TRBV7-2 and TRBJ2-3; D gene ambiguous. Germline V lookup: CDR1 SGHTA, CDR2 FQGNSA. This CDR3 comprises 13 residues. V lost 5 bases and J lost 9, with 15 bases in between. CDR3 protein: CASSPERVGTQYF. The CDR3 DNA follows: TGTGCCAGCAGCCCGGAACGGGTGGGGACGCAGTATTTT.

This clonotype came up many times. V is TRBV7-9 and J is TRBJ2-3; TRBD1 matches 8 bases. This CDR3 has 15 residues. Germline V CDR1 and CDR2: SEHNR, FQNEAQ (reference sequence). V gave up 5 bases and J gave up 2 bases; unmatched junction bases: 6. The CDR3, as DNA: TGTGCCAGCAGCCGGACAGGGAATCCCACAGATACGCAGTATTTT. It codes for CASSRTGNPTDTQYF.

The chain couples TRBV28 to TRBJ2-7; tentative D call: TRBD1 (5 bases). This CDR3 has 16 residues. Germline assignment: CDR1 MDHEN and CDR2 SYDVKM. V was trimmed by 6 bases and J by 1 base, leaving 19 bases between them. The DNA of the CDR3 is TGTGCCAGCAGCTCCCAAGGGGTAGGTGAATCCTACGAGCAGTACTTC. Encoded protein: CASSSQGVGESYEQYF.

The gene calls are TRBV29-1 and TRBJ1-1; D call uncertain. The CDR3 is 12 residues long. Germline CDR1 is SQVTM and CDR2 is ANQGSEA. The V end lost 5 bases, the J end lost 3 bases, and 10 bases lay between the germline ends. The CDR3 reads CSVYGEYTEAFF. DNA of the CDR3: TGCAGCGTTTACGGGGAATACACTGAAGCTTTCTTT.

This clonotype was seen repeatedly, ten times or more. This chain joins TRBV12-3 or TRBV12-4 and TRBJ2-5; 10 nucleotides align to TRBD1. The CDR3 runs to 18 residues. Trimming cost V 3 bases and J 1 base; bases outside gene matches: 11. The CDR3 DNA follows: TGTGCCAGCAGTTTCCGGGACAGGGGTCGGAGCATCCAAGAGACCCAGTACTTC. This gives the protein CASSFRDRGRSIQETQYF.

This clonotype was picked up many times. The CDR3 spells CASSPLAKADTQYF. In DNA, the CDR3 is TGTGCCAGCTCACCACTAGCGAAAGCAGATACGCAGTATTTT. The chain employs TRBV18 and TRBJ2-3, with D possibly TRBD2 on 5 matching bases. This CDR3 has 14 residues. CDR1 and CDR2 from the germline V gene are KGHSH and LQKENI. With 1 base removed from V and 4 bases from J, the gap between germline ends came to 9 bases. The full variable domain, completed using reference TRBV18 and TRBJ2-3, is NAGVMQNPRHLVRRRGQEARLRCSPMKGHSHVYWYRQLPEEGLKFMVYLQKENIIDESGMPKERFSAEFPKEGPSILRIQQVVRGDSAAYFCASSPLAKADTQYFGPGTRLTVL.

The V gene is TRBV2, the J gene TRBJ2-2, with D possibly matching TRBD2 (5 bases). Germline loops: CDR1 SNHLY, CDR2 FYNNEI. The CDR3 runs 11 residues. With 8 bases removed from V and 7 bases from J, the gap between germline ends came to 8 bases. The CDR3 loop is CASSGGGELFF. CDR3 in DNA: TGTGCCAGCTCAGGAGGCGGGGAGCTGTTTTTT.

This clonotype turned up a few times. The rearrangement uses TRBV5-1 and TRBJ2-7; D perhaps matches TRBD2 (6 bases). Looked up from germline, CDR1 is SGHRS and CDR2 is YFSETQ. V gave up 2 bases and J gave up 4 bases, with 13 bases separating them. The CDR3 totals 14 residues. The CDR3 DNA follows: TGCGCCAGCAGCTTCGGGACTGCGATGTACGAGCAGTACTTC. Residues: CASSFGTAMYEQYF.

This clonotype was seen many times. This chain links TRBV11-2 with TRBJ2-1; D gene uncertain. The CDR3 spans 13 residues. V dropped 2 bases and J dropped 6 bases, with 8 bases sitting between them. The germline gives CDR1 SGHAT, CDR2 FQNNGV. DNA of the CDR3: TGTGCCAGCAGCTTAATCCTAAGCAATGAGCAGTTCTTC. Amino acid sequence: CASSLILSNEQFF.

Note on this clonotype: A much larger clone sits a single nucleotide away, making a read error possible. The chain combines TRBV19 with TRBJ1-2, with D uncertain. The CDR3 spans 13 residues. Trimming took 3 bases from V and 9 from J, leaving 14 bases between them. CDR1 is LNHDA, CDR2 SQIVND, per germline (reference sequence). Written as DNA, the CDR3 is TGTGCCAGTAGTATCGACAAGCTCGATCGCTACACCTTC. Its protein product is CASSIDKLDRYTF.

Points on this clonotype: A read error may explain this, as a much larger clone is one base away. The chain combines TRBV28 with TRBJ2-1, with D perhaps TRBD1 or TRBD2 (5 bases each). The DNA matches TRBJ2-7 better at its end, which makes the J call doubtful. The germline gives CDR1 MDHEN, CDR2 SYDVKM. The CDR3 spans 14 residues. CDR3 sequence reads: CASSTQTDYNEQYF. CDR3 coding DNA: TGTGCCAGCAGTACACAGACAGACTACAATGAGCAGTACTTC.

Points on this clonotype: Relative to the germline gene, one junction end is altered; a read error may explain this. The chain couples TRBV29-1 to TRBJ2-2; D might be TRBD1 or TRBD2, each matching 5 bases. Germline CDR1 and CDR2: SQVTM and ANQGSEA. This CDR3 is 14 amino acids long. The CDR3 DNA is TGCGGCGTTGTGAGGGACCGTAACACCGGGGAGCTGTTTTTT. As protein: CGVVRDRNTGELFF.